Listed below are T cell receptor beta chains from one sample, sequenced in a study of T-cell reconstitution after alpha-beta-depleted transplantation in children. Using its own MiXCR run on the PCR reads, TCRdb lists one record per CDR3 protein. The table lists 600,000 to 700,000 distinct CDR3 sequences, roughly 17% of them singletons. The source material was PBMCs from the stem cell graft donor, sampled from the stem cell graft. The origin of the receptors is a human donor who donated a stem cell graft to a child with acute myeloid leukemia. The CDR3 runs from the conserved cysteine through the conserved F or W.

>TRBV7-9
CASARAGGWDNEQFF
>TRBV7-2
CASSLNGGPVQETQYF
>TRBV12-3/TRBV12-4
CASTLVGGRSHSPLHF
>TRBV18
CASSPPVEVRETQYF
>TRBV9
CASSVEGGNIEAFF
>TRBV12-3/TRBV12-4
CASSLRESWSGYTF
>TRBV7-9
CASSLTGGAFYEQFF
>TRBV15
CATSVTGLETQYF
>TRBV29-1
CSVRTAGANVLTF
>TRBV29-1
CSAWTGVNTEAFF
>TRBV29-1
CSVTGPTQAFF
>TRBV11-2
CASSSTAGGGTEAFF
>TRBV7-2
CASSLIAPGKETQYF
>TRBV20-1
CSASNPLTGNTEAFF
>TRBV7-2
CASSPGGPRETQYF
>TRBV5-5
CASSKYVSRTEAFF
>TRBV20-1
CSAQRQGASTEAFF
>TRBV7-2
CASSLVGASGETQYF
>TRBV7-8
CASSLTGPGSYNEQFF
>TRBV29-1
CSVEEVFAGELFF
>TRBV7-9
CASSEQGGTEAFF
>TRBV7-2
CASSLGAADQPQHF
>TRBV7-2
CASSLASQGGLNQPQHF
>TRBV2
CASESGHRTSTDTQYF
>TRBV7-9
CAVGRNSGNTIYF
>TRBV6-6
CASSPPLQETQYF
>TRBV12-3/TRBV12-4
CASSLRQGENQYF
>TRBV10-2
CASSEQINQPQHF
>TRBV4-2
CASSQDFSSGGAGYGNEQFF
>TRBV20-1
CSARDMKGWGSGNTIYF
>TRBV5-1
CASSYGGANDEQLF
>TRBV7-3
CASSRATNTGELFF
>TRBV6-5
CASSYEGYEQYF
>TRBV7-2
CASSTQGKNIQYF
>TRBV7-2
CASSSAELQFLIGEQYF
>TRBV4-2
CASSQRQGGNTQYF
>TRBV7-2
CASSLALNGLAGPPLYF
>TRBV12-3/TRBV12-4
CASSLQQNTEAFF
>TRBV6-5
CASSPGLGPEAFF
>TRBV4-3
CASSQDFGTAEKLFF
>TRBV20-1
CSALVQARTGNTIYF
>TRBV5-1
CASSLNGGPSGNGYTF
>TRBV28
CASRPTGEYNEQFF
>TRBV7-9
CASTGPGFSTDTQYF
>TRBV12-3/TRBV12-4
CASSSAPMATEQYF
>TRBV6-5
CALPGRGGADTQYF
>TRBV29-1
CSAGGGGNQPQHF
>TRBV12-3/TRBV12-4
CASSFVDSLTDTQYF
>TRBV18
CASSPSVGTDTQYF
>TRBV7-9
CASSPQTGLAGNEQFF
>TRBV20-1
CSASGGAAYNEQFF
>TRBV6-5
CASRQPPGGGSTEAFF
>TRBV20-1
CSSNSDGAFGTNNEQFF
>TRBV20-1
CSASVWGSGPNVLTF
>TRBV5-1
CASSTRQARHETQYF
>TRBV29-1
CSAGGEEQYF
>TRBV2
CASSEEQPNEQFF